This entry lists 15 T cell receptor beta chains sequenced from one sample in a study of T cells after yellow fever vaccination. TCRdb reanalysed the 5' RACE reads using MiXCR and keeps one entry per CDR3 protein. Of 250,000 to 350,000 distinct CDR3 sequences listed, roughly 4.3% were seen once; the top ten hold roughly 19%. The source material was PBMCs, sampled 15 days after the yellow fever booster vaccination. The receptors here all came from a man younger than 30 who received the YFV17D yellow fever vaccine.

The chain couples TRBV7-9 to TRBJ1-1, with D possibly being TRBD1 (6 bases). V lost 6 bases and J lost 4, with 12 bases in between. CDR3 length: 13 amino acids. CDR1 and CDR2 from the germline V gene are SEHNR and FQNEAQ (reference sequence). For the CDR3, the DNA is TGTGCCAGCAGACAGGACAGTAGCACTGAAGCTTTCTTT. Encoded protein: CASRQDSSTEAFF.

This clonotype was counted many times. The rearrangement joins TRBV13 to TRBJ1-6; D call uncertain. Germline V lookup: CDR1 PRHDT, CDR2 FYEKMQ (reference sequence). The CDR3 contains 15 residues. V shed 5 bases and J shed 0 bases, with 8 bases lying between them. The CDR3 loop reads CASSRAGSYNSPLHF. The CDR3 DNA reads as TGTGCCAGCAGCCGGGCTGGCTCCTATAATTCACCCCTCCACTTT.

This clonotype was seen many times. The chain has TRBV4-1 and TRBJ1-2; D not certain. Trimming shortened V by 5 bases and J by 0 bases, and 16 bases separated the two germline ends. This CDR3 comprises 16 residues. The germline gives CDR1 MGHRA, CDR2 YSYEKL. This CDR3 reads CASSYPREDTNYGYTF. CDR3 DNA: TGCGCCAGCAGCTACCCGAGGGAAGATACTAACTATGGCTACACCTTC.

This clonotype was detected only a few times. The chain links TRBV5-6 to TRBJ1-6; D may be TRBD1 (6 bases). CDR1 is SGHDT, CDR2 YYEEEE, per germline. V shed 7 bases and J shed 7 bases, with 12 bases lying between them. The CDR3 consists of 13 residues. CDR3 nucleotide sequence: TGTGCCAGCGGCAGGGGATGGAATTCACCCCTCCACTTT. The encoded protein is CASGRGWNSPLHF. Based on the CDR3 plus reference TRBV5-6 and TRBJ1-6, the full variable domain is DAGVTQSPTHLIKTRGQQVTLRCSPKSGHDTVSWYQQALGQGPQFIFQYYEEEERQRGNFPDRFSGHQFPNYSSELNVNALLLGDSALYLCASGRGWNSPLHFGNGTRLTVT.

The V call is TRBV28, the J call TRBJ1-5, with 9 bases identical to TRBD1. The CDR3 sequence is 15 residues long. V was clipped by 6 bases and J by 6 bases; unmatched bases: 9. Per germline, CDR1 MDHEN and CDR2 SYDVKM. The CDR3 DNA sequence: TGTGCCAGCAGCGGCCCGGGACAGGGATTTCAGCCCCAGCATTTT. This codes for CASSGPGQGFQPQHF.

This clonotype was recorded a few times. The V gene is TRBV19, the J gene TRBJ1-4; TRBD1 agrees at 9 bases. The CDR3 is 15 residues long. Germline CDR1 LNHDA, CDR2 SQIVND (reference sequence). Losses at the gene ends were 4 bases for V and 8 bases for J; bases not matched to a gene: 8. CDR3 coding DNA: TGTGCCAGTAGTAATCGGGACAGGGTACGAGAAAAACTGTTTTTT. Its protein is CASSNRDRVREKLFF.

In this sample, this clonotype turned up a few times. V gene TRBV29-1 combines with J gene TRBJ2-3; no reliable D call. Trimming removed 5 bases at V and 4 bases at J, with 10 bases between. The CDR3 covers 12 residues. Germline assignment: CDR1 SQVTM and CDR2 ANQGSEA. The CDR3 region is CSVRSKADTQYF. As DNA, the CDR3 is TGCAGCGTTCGTTCGAAGGCAGATACGCAGTATTTT.

This clonotype was counted ten times or more. The V and J genes are TRBV6-2 or TRBV6-3 and TRBJ2-7, with D possibly matching TRBD1 (6 bases). Germline V gene lookup returns CDR1 MNHEY and CDR2 SVGEGT. The V gene lost 8 bases and the J gene lost 3 bases, with 17 bases spanning the gap. The CDR3 is 14 amino acids. The CDR3 DNA sequence: TGTGCCAGCCTAACTAGGGACAAATACTACGAGCAGTACTTC. Amino acids: CASLTRDKYYEQYF.

J is TRBJ1-6 and V is TRBV2; D not certain. V was trimmed by 6 bases and J by 7 bases, leaving 10 bases between them. The CDR3 sequence is 13 residues long. CDR1 and CDR2 from the germline V gene are SNHLY and FYNNEI. The CDR3 reads CASRGDGNSPLHF. The CDR3 region has the DNA TGTGCCAGCAGGGGAGACGGGAATTCACCCCTCCACTTT.

The chain couples TRBV7-9 to TRBJ1-6; 7 nucleotides match TRBD1. The J segment lost 8 bases and the V segment lost 5 bases, leaving 9 bases of the junction unmatched. CDR1 SEHNR and CDR2 FQNEAQ come from the germline V gene (reference sequence). The CDR3 is made up of 15 amino acids. CDR3 sequence reads: CASSTETGWYSPLHF. As DNA, the CDR3 is TGTGCCAGCAGCACGGAGACAGGGTGGTATTCACCCCTCCACTTT.

The CDR3 nucleotides are TGTGCCAGCAGTGAGACGCTGAGGTCCGGGGAGCTGTTTTTT. Translating gives CASSETLRSGELFF. This rearrangement joins TRBV2 to TRBJ2-2; D gene unclear. V lost 3 bases and J lost 6, with 11 bases in between. This CDR3 is built from 14 residues. Germline-derived CDR1 and CDR2 are SNHLY and FYNNEI.

The chain employs TRBV7-9 and TRBJ2-1; D not certain. CDR1 is SEHNR, CDR2 FQNEAQ, per germline (reference sequence). V was shortened by 5 bases and J by 5 bases, with 7 bases between the two germline ends. This CDR3 is built from 12 residues. Here the CDR3 reads CASSPNHNEQFF. The CDR3 coding sequence is TGTGCCAGCAGCCCTAACCACAATGAGCAGTTCTTC.

This clonotype was found many times. The chain carries TRBV7-2 and TRBJ1-5; D remains ambiguous. This CDR3 has 13 amino acids. Germline V gene sequence: CDR1 SGHTA, CDR2 FQGNSA. V shed 2 bases and J shed 2 bases, with 4 bases lying between them. This CDR3 reads CASSLRGNQPQHF. The CDR3 DNA is TGTGCCAGCAGCTTAAGGGGCAATCAGCCCCAGCATTTT.

This clonotype turned up a few times. The chain couples TRBV9 to TRBJ2-1; 7 bases line up with TRBD1. J was trimmed by 1 base and V by 1 base; bases with no gene match: 11. Germline V gene lookup returns CDR1 SGDLS and CDR2 YYNGEE. CDR3 length: 18 residues. As DNA, the CDR3 is TGTGCCAGCAGCGTACAGGGGGAAGGCCTGGTATCCTACAATGAGCAGTTCTTC. Its translation is CASSVQGEGLVSYNEQFF.

The V and J genes are TRBV11-2 and TRBJ1-1; D is perhaps TRBD1 (6 bases). Germline V gives CDR1 SGHAT, CDR2 FQNNGV. Trimming took off 5 bases at V and 3 bases at J, with 19 bases between the two ends. The length of the CDR3 is 16 residues. CDR3 in amino acids: CASSPLDSLGDTEAFF. The CDR3 DNA is TGTGCCAGCAGCCCCCTGGACAGCCTGGGGGACACTGAAGCTTTCTTT.